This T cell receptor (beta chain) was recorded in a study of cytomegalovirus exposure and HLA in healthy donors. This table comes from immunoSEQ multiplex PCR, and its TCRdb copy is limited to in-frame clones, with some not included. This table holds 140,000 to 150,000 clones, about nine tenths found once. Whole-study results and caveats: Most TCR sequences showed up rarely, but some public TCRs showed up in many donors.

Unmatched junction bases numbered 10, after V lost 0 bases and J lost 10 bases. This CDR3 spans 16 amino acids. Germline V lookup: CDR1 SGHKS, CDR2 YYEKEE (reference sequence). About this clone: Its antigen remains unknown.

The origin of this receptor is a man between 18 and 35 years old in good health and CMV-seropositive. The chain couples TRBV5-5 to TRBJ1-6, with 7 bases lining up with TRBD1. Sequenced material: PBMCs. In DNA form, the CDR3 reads TGTGCCAGCAGCTTGGGCTTAGGGGGCGGCGGCTCACCCCTCCACTTT. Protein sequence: CASSLGLGGGGSPLHF.